The 15 T cell receptor beta chains below all came from one sample that was sequenced in a study of regulatory T cells in long-lasting Graves disease. Library construction for TCR beta used iRepertoire HTBI primers and Arm-PCR of CDR3 regions. MiXCR was run by TCRdb on the multiplex PCR reads, yielding one entry per CDR3 protein. The sample includes 350,000 to 500,000 distinct CDR3 sequences, approximately 16% of them seen just once. The sample's time point: newly diagnosed GD, antithyroid drugs for less than 3 months. RNA extracted from PBMCs served as the sequencing template. A further study also used this sample, focusing on T cells in Graves' hyperthyroidism and ophthalmopathy.

This specimen consisted of peripheral blood mononuclear cells (PBMCs), obtained at new diagnosis, from a patient treated with antithyroid drugs. These receptors came from a woman between 18 and 30 years old with Graves disease.

This clonotype appeared a few times. The chain employs TRBV28 and TRBJ1-4; TRBD1 aligns across 9 bases. CDR3 length equals 15 residues. With V trimmed by 2 bases and J by 8 bases, 6 bases remained unmatched. Per the germline V gene, CDR1 is MDHEN and CDR2 is SYDVKM. CDR3 loop: CASSLAGTGLEKLFF. The CDR3 DNA sequence: TGTGCCAGCAGTTTAGCCGGGACAGGGTTGGAAAAACTGTTTTTT.

This clonotype was seen only a few times. The chain uses TRBV3-1 and TRBJ1-1; the D is unclear. From germline, CDR1 is LGHDT and CDR2 YNNKEL (reference sequence). Trimming took 2 bases from V and 2 from J, leaving 12 bases between them. The CDR3 length is 15 residues. CDR3 coding DNA: TGTGCCAGCAGCCAACGGTTGGGCAGCAACACTGAAGCTTTCTTT. Protein product: CASSQRLGSNTEAFF.

This clonotype occurred many times. The genes are TRBV27 and TRBJ2-7; weak D call: TRBD1 (6 bases). Germline V CDR1 and CDR2: MNHEY, SMNVEV (reference sequence). V was cut by 8 bases and J by 0 bases, with 14 bases left in between. CDR3 length: 14 amino acids. CDR3 DNA: TGTGCCAGCCTCCCAAACAGGGACTCCTACGAGCAGTACTTC. Translation: CASLPNRDSYEQYF.

This clonotype has more than one count but fewer than ten. The rearrangement joins TRBV7-2 to TRBJ2-5; possible D gene TRBD2, 5 bases. Trimming pared 5 bases from V and 2 bases from J, leaving 15 bases between. The CDR3 loop spans 15 amino acids. Per germline, CDR1 SGHTA and CDR2 FQGNSA. The CDR3: CASSPVRSVQETQYF. The CDR3 region has the DNA TGTGCCAGCAGCCCGGTGCGTAGCGTACAAGAGACCCAGTACTTC.

This clonotype was counted between two and nine times. The V and J genes are TRBV20-1 and TRBJ1-3, with D unclear. V lost 5 bases and J 3 bases, leaving 20 bases between the germline ends. Germline CDR1 reads DFQATT; CDR2 reads SNEGSKA (reference sequence). The CDR3 loop spans 16 amino acids. The CDR3 DNA reads TGCAGTGCTCGACGACATGATGGGGTCGGTGGAAACACCATATATTTT. This sequence encodes CSARRHDGVGGNTIYF.

Points on this clonotype: As the CDR3 is not closed by the conserved phenylalanine or tryptophan, this likely results from a read error. The CDR3 reads CSAIAGAPVNYEQYL. The CDR3 nucleotides are TGCAGTGCTATAGCGGGAGCCCCTGTGAACTACGAGCAGTACCTC. The chain carries TRBV20-1 and TRBJ2-7; 9 nucleotides line up with TRBD2. The germline V gene has CDR1 DFQATT and CDR2 SNEGSKA (reference sequence). The V and J ends lost 4 bases and 3 bases, in that order; junction bases with no gene match: 10. This CDR3 has 15 amino acids.

This clonotype showed up just a few times. This chain links TRBV12-3 or TRBV12-4 with TRBJ2-6; TRBD2 matches 14 bases. This CDR3 spans 19 amino acids. J gave up 3 bases and V 5 bases, and 9 bases lay outside the gene matches. The CDR3 region has the DNA TGTGCCAGCAGTCCCCGACCGGGACTAGCGGGAGTTGGGGCCAACGTCCTGACTTTC. Its protein is CASSPRPGLAGVGANVLTF.

This clonotype occurred many times. The chain has TRBV28 and TRBJ2-1; 9 nucleotides agree with TRBD2. V dropped 7 bases and J dropped 3; count of bases not matched to a gene: 7. Looked up from germline, CDR1 is MDHEN and CDR2 is SYDVKM. The CDR3 is 15 residues long. The CDR3 is CASTLAGAGYNEQFF. CDR3 DNA sequence: TGTGCCAGCACCTTAGCGGGAGCAGGCTACAATGAGCAGTTCTTC.

The rearrangement joins TRBV12-3 or TRBV12-4 to TRBJ1-2; D might be TRBD1 (5 bases). There are 14 residues in the CDR3. V lost 3 bases, J lost 4 bases, and 12 bases lay in between. CDR3 amino acids: CASSFGGVGYGYTF. In nucleotides, the CDR3 is TGTGCCAGCAGTTTCGGGGGTGTGGGCTATGGCTACACCTTC.

This clonotype was detected ten times or more. J is TRBJ2-3 and V is TRBV24-1; possibly TRBD2 for D (5 bases). The CDR3 spans 14 residues. Looked up from germline, CDR1 is KGHDR and CDR2 is SFDVKD. V was cut by 5 bases and J by 1 base, with 9 bases left in between. The CDR3 DNA is TGTGCCACCAGTGCCACCGGGGGCACAGATACGCAGTATTTT. This sequence encodes CATSATGGTDTQYF.

As to this clonotype: One base away lies a much larger clone, so this may be a sequencing read error. V usage is TRBV7-9 and J usage is TRBJ2-2; D is undetermined. This CDR3 is 16 amino acids long. Germline-derived CDR1 and CDR2 are SEHNR and FQNEAQ (reference sequence). The CDR3 bases are TGTGCCAGCAGCTTAGCGAGACCGCCCAACACCAGGGAGCTGTTTTTT. It translates to CASSLARPPNTRELFF.

This clonotype came up many times. This chain links TRBV28 with TRBJ1-6; 7 bases are a match to TRBD1. With V trimmed by 5 bases and J by 12 bases, 10 bases remained unmatched. Germline CDR1 and CDR2: MDHEN and SYDVKM. The CDR3 loop spans 14 amino acids. The CDR3 sequence is CASSPRQGREPLHF. CDR3 in DNA: TGTGCCAGCAGTCCAAGACAGGGTCGGGAACCCCTCCACTTT.

The chain joins TRBV10-3 to TRBJ1-1; 7 bases fit TRBD1. CDR3 length: 14 residues. J lost 3 bases, V lost 5 bases, and 6 bases had no gene match. CDR1 and CDR2 (germline): ENHRY, SYGVKD. CDR3 in DNA: TGTGCCATCAGTAACAGGGGTTTGGACACTGAAGCTTTCTTT. Protein: CAISNRGLDTEAFF.

The gene calls are TRBV20-1 and TRBJ2-6, with D uncertain. From germline, CDR1 is DFQATT and CDR2 SNEGSKA (reference sequence). This CDR3 contains 14 residues. V lost 5 bases and J lost 2, with 10 bases in between. CDR3 amino acids: CSAYSFAGANVLTF. In DNA form, the CDR3 reads TGCAGTGCTTACAGTTTTGCTGGGGCCAACGTCCTGACTTTC.

The chain links TRBV28 to TRBJ2-2; D may be TRBD1 (6 bases). V lost 7 bases and J 6 bases, leaving 18 bases between the germline ends. This CDR3 comprises 15 residues. CDR1 MDHEN and CDR2 SYDVKM come from the germline V gene. CDR3 sequence reads: CASTPNTGWAGELFF. CDR3 in DNA: TGTGCCAGCACCCCTAACACAGGGTGGGCCGGGGAGCTGTTTTTT.